One and the same sample provided the 21 T cell receptor beta chains below, sequenced in a study of T cell responses to AZD1222 COVID-19 vaccine. Assay: immunoSEQ multiplex PCR; the TCRdb copy retains only in-frame clones and omits some. The sample holds approximately 92,000 clones, over 80% seen once. This specimen consisted of peripheral blood, obtained on day 0 of AZD1222 vaccination. All receptors derive from an adult in good health.

The chain employs TRBV4-1 and TRBJ2-3; TRBD2 matches 7 bases. The CDR3 runs to 17 residues. Looked up from germline, CDR1 is MGHRA and CDR2 is YSYEKL. The J segment lost 1 base and the V segment lost 1 base, leaving 8 bases of the junction unmatched. CDR3 coding DNA: TGCGCCAGCAGCCAAGCTGGGGGGGTTACTCGCACAGATACGCAGTATTTT. It yields the protein CASSQAGGVTRTDTQYF.

This clone was recorded once. V is TRBV3-1 (or the pseudogene TRBV3-2) and J is TRBJ1-1, with D maybe TRBD1 (5 bases). V was pared by 1 base and J by 6 bases, with 18 bases between. The length of the CDR3 is 16 residues. The germline V gene encodes CDR1 LGHDT and CDR2 YNNKEL (reference sequence). This chain's CDR3 is CASSQAQSGDDAEAFF. The CDR3 coding sequence is TGTGCCAGCAGCCAAGCGCAGTCGGGGGATGACGCTGAAGCTTTCTTT.

This clone appeared a single time. The rearrangement links TRBV7-9 to TRBJ2-3; D uncertain. The germline V gene encodes CDR1 SEHNR and CDR2 FQNEAQ (reference sequence). V lost 5 bases and J lost 9, with 6 bases in between. The CDR3 has 10 residues. In nucleotides, the CDR3 is TGTGCCAGCAGCCGATTAACGCAGTATTTT. Translating it yields CASSRLTQYF.

The V gene is TRBV28, the J gene TRBJ2-7; no clear D gene. This CDR3 is 11 amino acids long. V gave up 6 bases and J gave up 6 bases, with 9 bases separating them. Germline V lookup: CDR1 MDHEN, CDR2 SYDVKM. The CDR3 region is CASRSITEQYF. CDR3 coding DNA: TGTGCCAGCAGGTCCATCACCGAGCAGTACTTC.

This clone was recorded once. J is TRBJ2-1 and V is TRBV30, with 16 bases aligning to TRBD2. Germline V lookup: CDR1 GTSNPN, CDR2 SVGIG (reference sequence). Germline trimming cut 1 base from V and 0 bases from J; bases unmatched to any gene: 6. The length of the CDR3 is 19 residues. CDR3 sequence reads: CAWSGGLAGGRSSYNEQFF. The CDR3 DNA follows: TGTGCCTGGAGTGGGGGACTAGCGGGAGGGAGGAGCTCCTACAATGAGCAGTTCTTC.

The V gene is TRBV30, the J gene TRBJ2-3, with D hard to call. Germline CDR1 is GTSNPN and CDR2 is SVGIG (reference sequence). V was cut by 3 bases and J by 0 bases, with 10 bases left in between. CDR3 size: 14 residues. Here the CDR3 reads CAWRAGPSTDTQYF. In DNA form, the CDR3 reads TGTGCCTGGAGGGCCGGGCCAAGCACAGATACGCAGTATTTT.

The chain has TRBV9 and TRBJ1-1; D remains unclear. Trimming shortened V by 1 base and J by 3 bases, and 7 bases separated the two germline ends. The CDR3 has 13 residues. Germline loops: CDR1 SGDLS, CDR2 YYNGEE. CDR3: CASSVTQDTEAFF. As DNA, the CDR3 is TGTGCCAGCAGCGTAACACAAGACACTGAAGCTTTCTTT.

This clone was seen a single time. J is TRBJ2-1 and V is TRBV7-9; 12 bases map to TRBD2. CDR1 and CDR2 (germline): SEHNR, FQNEAQ (reference sequence). This CDR3 comprises 17 residues. With V trimmed by 0 bases and J by 8 bases, 8 bases remained unmatched. The CDR3 sequence: CASSLAWGLAGGDEQFF. In nucleotides, the CDR3 is TGTGCCAGCAGCTTAGCCTGGGGACTAGCGGGTGGGGATGAGCAGTTCTTC.

Turning to this clone: This specimen includes other DNA sequences encoding the same CDR3. The J gene is TRBJ2-7, the V gene TRBV6-5, with unresolved D. V lost 0 bases to trimming and J lost 3 bases, with 6 bases between them. Germline CDR1 reads MNHEY; CDR2 reads SVGAGI. The CDR3 has 13 residues. The CDR3 region is CASSYSKGYEQYF. CDR3 in DNA: TGTGCCAGCAGTTACTCTAAAGGCTACGAGCAGTACTTC.

The gene calls are TRBV6-1 and TRBJ2-5, with 10 bases aligning to TRBD1. The V gene end was trimmed by 3 bases and the J gene end by 5 bases; junction bases not matched to a gene: 9. This CDR3 has 16 amino acids. The germline V gene encodes CDR1 MNHNS and CDR2 SASEGT. The CDR3 DNA reads TGTGCCAGCAGTGAGGACAGGGGGTCAGGTTCCGAGACCCAGTACTTC. This codes for CASSEDRGSGSETQYF.

This chain uses TRBV19 with TRBJ2-7, with a tentative D call TRBD1 (5 bases). Looked up from germline, CDR1 is LNHDA and CDR2 is SQIVND (reference sequence). This CDR3 is 13 amino acids long. V was trimmed by 9 bases and J by 6 bases, leaving 18 bases between them. The CDR3 nucleotides are TGTGCCAGCGTGGGGCTAGGGTCTCGCGAGCAGTACTTC. Translating gives CASVGLGSREQYF.

V and J are TRBV7-2 and TRBJ1-4; D perhaps matches TRBD1 (5 bases). Looked up from germline, CDR1 is SGHTA and CDR2 is FQGNSA. CDR3 size: 14 residues. Trimming left V 1 base short and J 5 bases short, with 8 bases between. CDR3: CASSLGRANEKLFF. In DNA, the CDR3 is TGTGCCAGCAGCTTAGGCAGGGCCAATGAAAAACTGTTTTTT.

V and J are TRBV4-1 and TRBJ1-5; 7 bases are shared with TRBD1. The germline gives CDR1 MGHRA, CDR2 YSYEKL. The CDR3 contains 17 residues. Germline trimming cut 0 bases from V and 6 bases from J; bases unmatched to any gene: 11. CDR3: CASSQDDPGGISQPQHF. In DNA, the CDR3 is TGCGCCAGCAGCCAAGATGATCCAGGGGGGATCAGTCAGCCCCAGCATTTT.

The rearrangement uses TRBV16 and TRBJ2-1; 7 bases match TRBD2. With V trimmed by 0 bases and J by 3 bases, 5 bases remained unmatched. The CDR3 has 16 amino acids. The V gene's germline CDR1 is KGHSY and CDR2 FQNENV. The CDR3 region is CASSQSRSSGYNEQFF. Written as DNA, the CDR3 is TGTGCCAGCAGCCAATCTCGGTCTAGCGGCTACAATGAGCAGTTCTTC.

The chain joins TRBV28 to TRBJ1-1; no definite D call. Trimming removed 8 bases at V and 3 bases at J, with 13 bases between. The CDR3 consists of 13 residues. The germline CDR1 and CDR2 sequences are MDHEN and SYDVKM. The CDR3 protein is CASRHRTYTEAFF. CDR3 DNA sequence: TGTGCCAGCCGCCACAGAACCTACACTGAAGCTTTCTTT.

The chain links TRBV4-1 to TRBJ1-5; 7 positions agree with TRBD1. Germline CDR1 is MGHRA and CDR2 is YSYEKL. The V gene end was trimmed by 2 bases and the J gene end by 9 bases; junction bases not matched to a gene: 16. The CDR3 sequence is 17 residues long. The CDR3 coding sequence is TGCGCCAGCAGCCAACCAACCGGGACAGAGGACGCTTGGCCCCAGCATTTT. Amino acids: CASSQPTGTEDAWPQHF.

The DNA of the CDR3 is TGTGCCAGCAGAAGGACAGATAAAGAGACCCAGTACTTC. Translation gives CASRRTDKETQYF. This chain connects TRBV11-2 to TRBJ2-5; D may be TRBD1 (6 bases). This CDR3 has 13 residues. Germline-derived CDR1 and CDR2 are SGHAT and FQNNGV. V lost 6 bases and J lost 3, with 11 bases in between.

This chain uses TRBV7-9 with TRBJ1-6; TRBD1 agrees at 8 bases. V lost 7 bases to trimming and J lost 14 bases; unmatched junction nucleotides: 7. The CDR3 extends over 12 amino acids. Germline CDR1 is SEHNR and CDR2 is FQNEAQ (reference sequence). The CDR3 DNA follows: TGTGCCAGCACCCCCCAGGGGGCGTCCCTCCACTTT. It encodes CASTPQGASLHF.

V is TRBV11-2 and J is TRBJ1-1, with 8 bases lining up with TRBD1. J lost 8 bases, V lost 5 bases, and 7 bases had no gene match. The CDR3 is 13 amino acids. Germline-derived CDR1 and CDR2 are SGHAT and FQNNGV. CDR3 nucleotide sequence: TGTGCCAGCAGCCCTGACAGGGGCACGGAAGCTTTCTTT. Translated, it gives CASSPDRGTEAFF.

This chain connects TRBV5-1 to TRBJ1-2, with unresolved D. Trimming removed 0 bases at V and 4 bases at J, with 10 bases between. CDR1 is SGHRS, CDR2 YFSETQ, per germline. This CDR3 has 14 amino acids. This CDR3 reads CASSLAGLSYGYTF. In DNA, the CDR3 is TGCGCCAGCAGCTTGGCCGGCCTTAGCTATGGCTACACCTTC. The whole variable domain, remainder taken from reference TRBV5-1 and TRBJ1-2, is KAGVTQTPRYLIKTRGQQVTLSCSPISGHRSVSWYQQTPGQGLQFLFEYFSETQRNKGNFPGRFSGRQFSNSRSEMNVSTLELGDSALYLCASSLAGLSYGYTFGSGTRLTVV.

The chain has TRBV5-1 and TRBJ1-4; TRBD1 matches at 11 bases. Germline trimming cut 2 bases from V and 12 bases from J; bases unmatched to any gene: 9. This CDR3 contains 15 residues. Looked up from germline, CDR1 is SGHRS and CDR2 is YFSETQ. CDR3: CASSFREPGQGELFF. As DNA, the CDR3 is TGCGCCAGCAGCTTCCGAGAGCCGGGACAGGGGGAACTGTTTTTT. The variable domain in full, completed from reference TRBV5-1 and TRBJ1-4, reads KAGVTQTPRYLIKTRGQQVTLSCSPISGHRSVSWYQQTPGQGLQFLFEYFSETQRNKGNFPGRFSGRQFSNSRSEMNVSTLELGDSALYLCASSFREPGQGELFFGSGTQLSVL.